This entry describes one TCR beta chain. What it recognizes is unknown. The CDR3 spans 13 residues. V trimming: 6 bases; J trimming: 3 bases; junction bases outside the gene matches: 3. CDR1 PRHDT and CDR2 FYEKMQ come from the germline V gene (reference sequence). Generated by immunoSEQ multiplex PCR, the TCRdb table keeps only in-frame clones and is missing some. The sample has tens of thousands of clones; around 88% are singletons. This specimen comes from a study of OX40 agonist ivuxolimab in advanced cancers. Study overall: A diagnosis of hepatocellular carcinoma, melanoma, renal cell or head and neck cancer was present in dose-escalation patients. Aged roughly 23 to 85 with a mean of 60 years, they were 82.7% male. Partial responses occurred in Three dose-escalation patients, one with hepatocellular carcinoma and two with cutaneous melanoma.

Study conclusions and caveats: By week 6 at 0.1 to 3.0 mg/kg, blood CD4+ and CD8+ T cells had expanded clonally.

The rearrangement joins TRBV13 to TRBJ2-3, with TRBD2 matching 7 bases. The material was CD4+ or CD8+ T cells sorted from blood, obtained in a trial of the OX40 agonist ivuxolimab. The TCR was taken from an adult with an advanced solid tumor such as melanoma, head and neck, liver or kidney cancer. This chain's CDR3 is CASSPGGTDTQYF. The CDR3 DNA reads as TGTGCCAGCAGTCCCGGGGGGACAGATACGCAGTATTTT. Full variable domain (rest looked up from reference TRBV13 and TRBJ2-3): AAGVIQSPRHLIKEKRETATLKCYPIPRHDTVYWYQQGPGQDPQFLISFYEKMQSDKGSIPDRFSAQQFSDYHSELNMSSLELGDSALYFCASSPGGTDTQYFGPGTRLTVL.